Listed below are T cell receptor beta chains from one sample, sequenced in a study of cytomegalovirus exposure and HLA in healthy donors. The repertoire was sequenced with immunoSEQ multiplex PCR; TCRdb's copy has only in-frame clones and lacks some. The sample lists about 140,000 clones, roughly three quarters occurring once. The sequenced sample was PBMCs. All receptors come from a woman aged 50 to 60 in good health and CMV-seronegative. Each CDR3 is given with its conserved first and last residue. A D gene is named only where the DNA matches it firmly. Clone size, where shown, is once, few, many, or a class for clones that have expanded.

j_call v_call d_call clone_size cdr3_aa cdr3_nt
TRBJ1-4 TRBV6-1 TRBD1 . CASRKQGGVNEKLFF TGTGCCAGCAGAAAACAGGGGGGGGTTAATGAAAAACTGTTTTTT
TRBJ2-7 TRBV13 TRBD2 once CASSPREGGEEQYF TGTGCCAGCAGCCCCCGGGAGGGAGGGGAAGAGCAGTACTTC
TRBJ1-1 TRBV10-3 . . CAIKGQNSEAFF TGTGCCATCAAAGGACAGAACTCTGAAGCTTTCTTT
TRBJ1-1 TRBV29-1 TRBD1 once CSVDNRGNTEAFF TGCAGCGTGGACAACAGGGGGAACACTGAAGCTTTCTTT
TRBJ2-1 TRBV6-4 TRBD2 . CASSDSTSGYNEQFF TGTGCCAGCAGTGACTCTACTAGCGGGTACAATGAGCAGTTCTTC
TRBJ1-1 TRBV7-9 . . CASSPSGGENTEAFF TGTGCCAGCAGCCCATCGGGAGGAGAGAACACTGAAGCTTTCTTT
TRBJ2-7 TRBV7-2 . . CASSLNLAAGGSYEQYF TGTGCCAGCAGCTTAAATTTGGCGGCAGGGGGGAGCTACGAGCAGTACTTC
TRBJ2-1 TRBV5-1 TRBD2 once CASSLTSGDYNEQFF TGCGCCAGCAGCTTGACTAGCGGGGATTACAATGAGCAGTTCTTC
TRBJ1-2 TRBV27 TRBD1 . CASSFAGQGGNYGYTF TGTGCCAGCAGTTTTGCCGGACAGGGGGGGAACTATGGCTACACCTTC
TRBJ2-7 TRBV19 TRBD1 . CASSDPGQKTYEQYF TGTGCCAGTTCAGACCCGGGACAGAAGACCTACGAGCAGTACTTC
TRBJ2-2 TRBV11-2 TRBD1 . CASSHHRGTRTGELFF TGTGCCAGCAGTCATCACAGGGGAACGCGCACCGGGGAGCTGTTTTTT
TRBJ2-5 TRBV21-1 . medium-sized CASSKGTGALKTQYF TGTGCCAGCAGCAAAGGAACAGGGGCCCTGAAGACCCAGTACTTC
TRBJ2-2 TRBV2 TRBD2 . CASSVTSDTGELFF TGTGCCAGCAGTGTGACTAGCGACACCGGGGAGCTGTTTTTT
TRBJ2-7 TRBV27 . . CASSSFTRASSYEQYF TGTGCCAGCAGTTCTTTCACCAGGGCCAGCTCCTACGAGCAGTACTTC
TRBJ1-1 TRBV11-2 . few CASSSITRLGTPEAFF TGTGCCAGCAGTTCAATTACCCGCCTTGGGACTCCTGAAGCTTTCTTT